The rows below give T cell receptor beta chains drawn from one sample of a study of T cells in localized non-small cell lung cancer. The assay was immunoSEQ multiplex PCR, and TCRdb's table has in-frame clones only and misses some. The data show some 52,000 clones, 86% seen once. Here the sequenced sample was peripheral blood, taken before any cancer treatment. All receptors derive from a male donor aged 60 or over with stage III squamous cell lung carcinoma. Each CDR3 is given with its conserved first and last residue. The order of the fields is clone size, J gene, V gene, D gene, CDR3 DNA, CDR3 protein. D genes are given only for firm matches. Only some rows state a clone size, as once, few, many or a class for expanded clones.

size: .
J: TRBJ2-2
V: TRBV18
D: TRBD1
DNA: TGTGCCAGCTCACAGGGACAGGGGGCGAACACCGGGGAGCTGTTTTTT
CDR3: CASSQGQGANTGELFF

size: .
J: TRBJ1-4
V: TRBV18
D: .
DNA: TGTGCCAGCTCACCGGGTGAGGAAAAACTGTTTTTT
CDR3: CASSPGEEKLFF

size: .
J: TRBJ2-1
V: TRBV25-1
D: TRBD2
DNA: TGTGCCAGCAGGTCGGCTAGCGGAGTCTACAATGAGCAGTTCTTC
CDR3: CASRSASGVYNEQFF

size: few
J: TRBJ1-1
V: TRBV6-5
D: .
DNA: TGTGCCAGCAGTTCCCAACAGGGAGGAGCTTTCTTT
CDR3: CASSSQQGGAFF

size: .
J: TRBJ2-5
V: TRBV7-2
D: .
DNA: TGTGCCAGCAGCTTAGCAGGTCGGGAGACCCAGTACTTC
CDR3: CASSLAGRETQYF

size: .
J: TRBJ2-5
V: TRBV19
D: .
DNA: TGTGCCAGTAGTTCGGCCAGGCAAGAGACCCAGTACTTC
CDR3: CASSSARQETQYF

size: .
J: TRBJ2-5
V: TRBV19
D: .
DNA: TGTGCCAGTAGTAGAGACAGGATTAAGACCCAGTACTTC
CDR3: CASSRDRIKTQYF

size: .
J: TRBJ2-2
V: TRBV11-3
D: TRBD1
DNA: TGTGCCAGCAGCTCGACAGGGGGCAGGGCCGGGGAGCTGTTTTTT
CDR3: CASSSTGGRAGELFF

size: .
J: TRBJ1-2
V: TRBV2
D: TRBD1
DNA: TGTGCCAGCAGTGAGTATGGGACAGCCTATGGCTACACCTTC
CDR3: CASSEYGTAYGYTF

size: .
J: TRBJ2-1
V: TRBV5-1
D: .
DNA: TGCGCCAGCAGCTTCCAGAGCAACAATGAGCAGTTCTTC
CDR3: CASSFQSNNEQFF